The 15 T cell receptor beta chains listed next were all sequenced from one sample in a study of blood T cells in healthy people across ages. With a J-beta primer mix and a sample-barcoded 5' primer, a second PCR ran 7 to 11 cycles. TCRdb re-derived calls from the 5' RACE reads in MiXCR, one entry per CDR3 protein. Among fewer than 1,000,000 distinct CDR3 sequences listed, around 50% were seen once. Sample: blood. The receptors originated from a man older than 75 in good health.

This chain links TRBV10-2 with TRBJ2-5; weak D call: TRBD2 (6 bases). The last part of the DNA fits TRBJ2-7 better; the J call may be wrong. CDR1 and CDR2 (germline): WSHSY, SAAADI. This CDR3 is 16 amino acids long. The CDR3 DNA reads TGCGCCAGCAGTGAGCCGGGAGTCCTGAGGCTAAACGAGCAGTACTTC. It translates to CASSEPGVLRLNEQYF.

The gene calls are TRBV5-1 and TRBJ2-2; D call uncertain. This CDR3 has 16 amino acids. Between the trimmed V and J ends, which lost 1 base and 0 bases, there was a span of 10 bases. The germline CDR1 and CDR2 sequences are SGHRS and YFSETQ. The CDR3 bases are TGCGCCAGCAGCTTGAGATCTGGATCGAACACCGGGGAGCTGTTTTTT. It specifies CASSLRSGSNTGELFF.

The chain recombines TRBV2 with TRBJ2-1; D is uncertain. Germline CDR1 reads SNHLY; CDR2 reads FYNNEI. This CDR3 has 11 residues. V was cut by 4 bases and J by 11 bases, with 9 bases left in between. CDR3 DNA sequence: TGTGCCAGCAGTGGCATAGACAAGCAGTTCTTC. Protein sequence: CASSGIDKQFF.

V gene TRBV7-2 combines with J gene TRBJ1-2; D not resolved. The V end was cut by 2 bases, the J end by 4 bases, with 14 bases between. This CDR3 contains 15 residues. The germline gives CDR1 SGHTA, CDR2 FQGNSA. CDR3 coding DNA: TGTGCCAGCAGCTTACGTGCTGGAGGACTCTATGGCTACACCTTC. Translated, it gives CASSLRAGGLYGYTF.

Only a few counts were recorded for this clonotype. The CDR3 loop is CAISEPAGETQYF. The CDR3, as DNA: TGTGCCATCAGTGAACCAGCGGGGGAGACCCAGTACTTC. The gene calls are TRBV10-3 and TRBJ2-5, with 7 nucleotides matching TRBD2. The V and J ends lost 3 bases and 5 bases, in that order; junction bases with no gene match: 3. CDR3 length: 13 residues. CDR1 and CDR2 from the germline V gene are ENHRY and SYGVKD.

This chain joins TRBV5-6 and TRBJ2-5; D gene unclear. V lost 0 bases to trimming and J lost 11 bases, with 14 bases between them. CDR3 size: 13 residues. Germline CDR1 and CDR2: SGHDT and YYEEEE. CDR3 DNA sequence: TGTGCCAGCAGCTTGGCGCTGGGAATGGAGCAGTACTTC. This encodes CASSLALGMEQYF.

This clonotype was seen many times. The J gene is TRBJ2-3, the V gene TRBV4-3; 14 bases agree with TRBD2. V shed 4 bases and J 5 bases; nucleotides not matched to a gene: 5. Germline CDR1 reads LGHNA; CDR2 reads YSLEER. The CDR3 sequence is 16 residues long. The CDR3 DNA reads as TGCGCCAGCAGCCGGCGACTAGCGGGAGGGCAAGATACGCAGTATTTT. Its protein is CASSRRLAGGQDTQYF.

The gene calls are TRBV3-1 and TRBJ1-1; weak D call: TRBD1 (5 bases). V was shortened by 1 base and J by 5 bases, with 14 bases between the two germline ends. The CDR3 consists of 15 residues. Germline assignment: CDR1 LGHDT and CDR2 YNNKEL (reference sequence). The CDR3 region is CASSQAAGLRTEAFF. Here the CDR3 DNA reads TGTGCCAGCAGCCAAGCAGCGGGGCTCCGGACTGAAGCTTTCTTT.

This clonotype showed up just a few times. The V and J genes are TRBV5-1 and TRBJ2-3, with TRBD2 as a possible D gene (5 bases). The CDR3 runs to 12 residues. In germline, CDR1 is SGHRS, CDR2 YFSETQ. The ends were cut back, 2 bases at V and 6 bases at J, with 7 bases in the middle. The CDR3 DNA sequence: TGCGCCAGCAGCTTTAGCGTCGATACGCAGTATTTT. This encodes CASSFSVDTQYF.

The V and J genes are TRBV5-5 and TRBJ2-3; TRBD2 matches 10 bases. The V segment lost 4 bases and the J segment 0 bases; nucleotides outside the gene matches: 11. This CDR3 is 18 amino acids long. CDR1 and CDR2 (germline): SGHKS, YYEKEE (reference sequence). The CDR3 loop reads CASSLTSGQRTSTDTQYF. The CDR3, as DNA: TGTGCCAGCAGCCTGACTAGCGGGCAACGCACTAGCACAGATACGCAGTATTTT.

The V and J genes are TRBV29-1 and TRBJ1-1; 9 nucleotides match TRBD1. Germline CDR1 is SQVTM and CDR2 is ANQGSEA. This CDR3 is built from 13 residues. V gave up 8 bases and J gave up 9 bases; unmatched junction bases: 13. The CDR3 reads CSPRGQGISKAFF. The CDR3 DNA follows: TGCAGCCCAAGGGGACAGGGTATTTCGAAAGCTTTCTTT.

This clonotype has more than one count but fewer than ten. The rearrangement links TRBV12-3 or TRBV12-4 to TRBJ2-1; tentatively, D is TRBD1 (5 bases). The CDR3 runs 15 residues. V lost 5 bases to trimming and J lost 2 bases, with 13 bases between them. The CDR3: CASSNDRITYNEQFF. The CDR3 DNA follows: TGTGCCAGCAGTAACGACAGAATTACCTACAATGAGCAGTTCTTC.

This chain connects TRBV29-1 to TRBJ2-4; D gene unclear. The J call may be faulty, since TRBJ2-7 better matches the DNA end. The length of the CDR3 is 12 residues. Per germline, CDR1 SQVTM and CDR2 ANQGSEA. DNA for the CDR3: TGCAGCGTTGAAGAGTCCGGTTACGAGCAGTACTTC. It translates to CSVEESGYEQYF.

This clonotype was observed many times. The V gene is TRBV15, the J gene TRBJ2-3; no definite D call. The V gene lost 4 bases and the J gene lost 2 bases, with 10 bases spanning the gap. The germline V gene encodes CDR1 LNHNV and CDR2 YYDKDF (reference sequence). This CDR3 contains 14 residues. CDR3 in amino acids: CATSTGQYTDTQYF. CDR3 in DNA: TGTGCCACCAGCACGGGCCAATACACAGATACGCAGTATTTT.

CDR3 in amino acids: CSAASGIWETQYF. Written as DNA, the CDR3 is TGCAGCGCCGCCTCGGGGATTTGGGAGACCCAGTACTTC. The chain uses TRBV29-1 and TRBJ2-5; the D gene is possibly TRBD2 (5 bases). Germline V lookup: CDR1 SQVTM, CDR2 ANQGSEA. The CDR3 consists of 13 residues. Trimming took off 7 bases at V and 5 bases at J, with 17 bases between the two ends.